This T cell receptor beta chain was documented in a study of identical twins. General study points: Beta out-of-frame sequences showed weaker excess sharing between twins.

This clonotype was seen many times. The antigen remains undetermined. TCRdb re-analysed the 5' RACE reads in MiXCR, keeping a single row per CDR3 protein. The sample includes roughly 720,000 distinct CDR3 sequences, 15% to 20% of them seen just once. From germline, CDR1 is SQVTM and CDR2 ANQGSEA. This CDR3 region has 15 residues. The V gene lost 4 bases and the J gene lost 1 base, with 15 bases spanning the gap. The same data also contributed to another study, on T cells expressing NK-cell markers. That work adds: According to the study, TCR beta repertoires originated from sorted CD3+CD56+NKG2C+, CD3+CD56+NKG2C- and CD3+CD56-NKG2C+ T cells. These clonotypes, the leaders elsewhere, also led the CD3+CD56-NKG2C+ fraction in a handful of donors.

Input material: PBMCs. The origin of this receptor is a woman aged 18-29 years in good health. The chain carries TRBV29-1 and TRBJ2-3, with a tentative D call TRBD1 (6 bases). The CDR3 loop reads CSVGRWWGRTDTQYF. CDR3 nucleotide sequence: TGCAGCGTTGGGCGGTGGTGGGGGCGCACAGATACGCAGTATTTT.